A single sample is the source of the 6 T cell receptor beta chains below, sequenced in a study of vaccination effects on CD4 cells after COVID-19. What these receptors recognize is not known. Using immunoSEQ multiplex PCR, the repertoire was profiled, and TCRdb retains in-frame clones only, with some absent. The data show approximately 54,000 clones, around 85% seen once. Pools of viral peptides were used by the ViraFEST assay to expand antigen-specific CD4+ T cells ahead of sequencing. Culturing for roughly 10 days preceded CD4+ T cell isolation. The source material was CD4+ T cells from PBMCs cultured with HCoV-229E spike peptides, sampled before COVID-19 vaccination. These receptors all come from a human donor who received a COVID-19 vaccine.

CDR3 residues: CASSVDQVENSPLHF. In DNA, the CDR3 is TGTGCCAGCAGCGTAGATCAGGTGGAAAATTCACCCCTCCACTTT. The chain employs TRBV9 and TRBJ1-6, with D unclear. Germline lookup yields CDR1 SGDLS and CDR2 YYNGEE. The CDR3 totals 15 residues. Trimming left V 0 bases short and J 7 bases short, with 11 bases between. Complete variable domain (other parts from reference TRBV9 and TRBJ1-6): DSGVTQTPKHLITATGQRVTLRCSPRSGDLSVYWYQQSLDQGLQFLIQYYNGEERAKGNILERFSAQQFPDLHSELNLSSLELGDSALYFCASSVDQVENSPLHFGNGTRLTVT.

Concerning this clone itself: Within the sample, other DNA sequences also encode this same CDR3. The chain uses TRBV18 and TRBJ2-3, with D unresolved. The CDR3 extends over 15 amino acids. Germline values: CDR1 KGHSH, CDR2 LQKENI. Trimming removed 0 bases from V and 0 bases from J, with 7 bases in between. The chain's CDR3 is CASSPPSPSTDTQYF. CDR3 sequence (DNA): TGTGCCAGCTCACCACCGAGTCCCAGCACAGATACGCAGTATTTT.

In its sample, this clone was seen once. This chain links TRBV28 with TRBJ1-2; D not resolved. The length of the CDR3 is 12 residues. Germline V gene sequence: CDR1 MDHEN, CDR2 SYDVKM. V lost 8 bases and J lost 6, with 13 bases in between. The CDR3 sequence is CASLTQENGYTF. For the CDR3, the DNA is TGTGCCAGCCTGACCCAGGAGAATGGCTACACCTTC.

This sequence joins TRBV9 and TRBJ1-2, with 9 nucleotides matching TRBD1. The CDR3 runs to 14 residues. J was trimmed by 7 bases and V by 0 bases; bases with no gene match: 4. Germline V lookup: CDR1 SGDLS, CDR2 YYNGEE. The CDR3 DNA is TGTGCCAGCAGCGTAGTTGGGACAGGGCTTGGCTACACCTTC. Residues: CASSVVGTGLGYTF.

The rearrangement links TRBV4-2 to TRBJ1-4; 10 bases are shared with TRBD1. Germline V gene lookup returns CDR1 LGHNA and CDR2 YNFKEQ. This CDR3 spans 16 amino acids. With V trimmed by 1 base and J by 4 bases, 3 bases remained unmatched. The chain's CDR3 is CASSQGTGGSNEKLFF. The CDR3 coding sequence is TGTGCCAGCAGCCAAGGGACAGGGGGTAGTAATGAAAAACTGTTTTTT.

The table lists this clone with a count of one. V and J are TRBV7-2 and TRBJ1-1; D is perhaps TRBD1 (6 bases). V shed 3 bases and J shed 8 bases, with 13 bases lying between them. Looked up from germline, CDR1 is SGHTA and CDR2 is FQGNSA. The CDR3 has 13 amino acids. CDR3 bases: TGTGCCAGCAGCTTTCTATCGGGGGCCGAAGCTTTCTTT. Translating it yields CASSFLSGAEAFF.